The rows below give T cell receptor beta chains drawn from one sample of a study of T cell responses to AZD1222 COVID-19 vaccine. This table comes from immunoSEQ multiplex PCR, and its TCRdb copy is limited to in-frame clones, with some not included. The data hold roughly 90,000 clones, with 70% to 90% observed a single time. This sample comprised peripheral blood, obtained on day 0 of AZD1222 vaccination. These receptors came from an adult in good health. The CDR3 runs from the conserved cysteine through the conserved F or W. The order of the fields is J gene, V gene, clone size, D gene, CDR3 length, CDR3 protein, CDR3 DNA. D genes are given only for firm matches. Size tells how often a clone was seen (once, few, many) or the class of an expanded clone, and some rows leave it out.

TRBJ1-2 | TRBV30 | few | TRBD1 | 12 | CAFPGQGFGYTF | TGTGCCTTCCCGGGACAGGGATTTGGCTACACCTTC
TRBJ1-1 | TRBV5-6 | once | NA | 14 | CASSKGFPLTEAFF | TGTGCCAGCAGCAAGGGGTTTCCACTCACTGAAGCTTTCTTT
TRBJ1-2 | TRBV7-2 | NA | NA | 13 | CASSGGTNYGYTF | TGTGCCAGCAGCGGAGGGACTAACTATGGCTACACCTTC
TRBJ1-3 | TRBV4-1 | NA | NA | 15 | CASSIPGSSGNTIYF | TGCGCCAGCAGTATCCCGGGGAGCTCTGGAAACACCATATATTTT
TRBJ2-7 | TRBV7-9 | once | TRBD1 | 14 | CASSSGQATYEQYF | TGTGCCAGCAGCTCGGGACAGGCTACCTACGAGCAGTACTTC
TRBJ2-3 | TRBV11-3 | NA | NA | 14 | CASSPGGNTDTQYF | TGTGCCAGCTCCCCCGGGGGCAACACAGATACGCAGTATTTT
TRBJ2-2 | TRBV7-9 | NA | NA | 14 | CASSPTLSPGELFF | TGTGCCAGCAGCCCCACATTATCTCCCGGGGAGCTGTTTTTT
TRBJ1-3 | TRBV7-9 | NA | NA | 13 | CASSLVVGNTIYF | TGTGCCAGCAGCTTAGTGGTTGGAAACACCATATATTTT
TRBJ2-1 | TRBV5-1 | NA | NA | 14 | CASSSQGHYNEQFF | TGCGCCAGCAGCTCCCAGGGACACTACAATGAGCAGTTCTTC
TRBJ1-1 | TRBV11-1 | NA | TRBD1 | 12 | CASRTGDTEAFF | TGTGCCAGCAGAACAGGGGACACTGAAGCTTTCTTT
TRBJ2-1 | TRBV7-2 | NA | TRBD1 | 13 | CASAGGSYNEQFF | TGTGCCAGCGCAGGGGGCTCCTACAATGAGCAGTTCTTC
TRBJ2-7 | TRBV4-2 | once | NA | 15 | CASSQDTGFSYEQYF | TGTGCCAGCAGCCAAGATACCGGGTTCTCCTACGAGCAGTACTTC
TRBJ1-2 | TRBV11-2 | NA | NA | 16 | CASSRLSTAILQGYTF | TGTGCCAGCTCAAGGCTCTCGACCGCGATTTTACAAGGCTACACCTTC
TRBJ1-6 | TRBV4-2 | few | NA | 14 | CASSPRGGNSPLHF | TGTGCCAGCAGCCCCCGGGGGGGGAATTCACCCCTCCACTTT
TRBJ2-3 | TRBV3-1/TRBV3-2 | NA | NA | 13 | CASSQDSTDTQYF | TGTGCCAGCAGCCAAGACAGCACAGATACGCAGTATTTT
TRBJ1-5 | TRBV19 | NA | TRBD1 | 16 | CASSWTGTGVGQPQHF | TGTGCCAGTAGTTGGACGGGGACAGGAGTCGGTCAGCCCCAGCATTTT
TRBJ1-6 | TRBV6-5 | NA | NA | 14 | CASRTGTFYSPLHF | TGTGCCAGCAGAACCGGGACTTTTTATTCACCCCTCCACTTT
TRBJ1-2 | TRBV27 | NA | TRBD1 | 14 | CASSPGQGSYGYTF | TGTGCCAGCAGCCCAGGACAGGGGAGCTATGGCTACACCTTC
TRBJ2-1 | TRBV5-5 | once | NA | 13 | CASSLGSRNEQFF | TGTGCCAGCAGCTTGGGGAGCCGCAATGAGCAGTTCTTC
TRBJ2-7 | TRBV3-1/TRBV3-2 | NA | TRBD1 | 12 | CASSRQGYEQYF | TGTGCCAGCAGCAGACAGGGTTACGAGCAGTACTTC
TRBJ2-5 | TRBV2 | NA | NA | 14 | CASSEGRGGETQYF | TGTGCCAGCAGTGAAGGCCGTGGGGGTGAGACCCAGTACTTC
TRBJ2-3 | TRBV6-2/TRBV6-3 | NA | NA | 15 | CASSYVVRGTDTQYF | TGTGCCAGCAGTTACGTCGTGAGGGGCACAGATACGCAGTATTTT
TRBJ1-2 | TRBV27 | NA | NA | 15 | CASSSSGGLGYGYTF | TGTGCCAGCAGTTCCAGTGGGGGTTTGGGCTATGGCTACACCTTC
TRBJ1-1 | TRBV14 | NA | NA | 11 | CASSLASEAFF | TGTGCCAGCAGCCTAGCATCTGAAGCTTTCTTT
TRBJ2-2 | TRBV7-2 | NA | TRBD2 | 15 | CASSLLAGFSGELFF | TGTGCCAGCTCATTGTTAGCGGGTTTCTCCGGGGAGCTGTTTTTT
TRBJ1-1 | TRBV11-1 | NA | NA | 13 | CASSLVLNTEAFF | TGTGCCAGCAGCTTAGTCTTGAACACTGAAGCTTTCTTT
TRBJ2-7 | TRBV7-6 | NA | NA | 15 | CASSLRLAGAYEQYF | TGTGCCAGCAGCTTGAGGCTAGCTGGGGCTTACGAGCAGTACTTC
TRBJ1-3 | TRBV5-1 | NA | NA | 15 | CASSLRHNSGNTIYF | TGCGCCAGCAGCTTGAGGCACAACTCTGGAAACACCATATATTTT
TRBJ1-4 | TRBV6-5 | NA | NA | 13 | CASSYSSGGKLFF | TGTGCCAGCAGTTACTCCTCCGGCGGAAAACTGTTTTTT
TRBJ2-1 | TRBV6-1 | NA | TRBD2 | 17 | CASSESGLAVSYNEQFF | TGTGCCAGCAGTGAATCGGGACTAGCGGTCTCCTACAATGAGCAGTTCTTC
TRBJ2-3 | TRBV12-3/TRBV12-4 | NA | NA | 13 | CASRTDVTDTQYF | TGTGCCAGCAGGACGGACGTCACAGATACGCAGTATTTT
TRBJ1-2 | TRBV11-2 | NA | TRBD1 | 15 | CASSETDRVDYGYTF | TGTGCCAGCAGCGAAACGGACAGGGTCGACTATGGCTACACCTTC
TRBJ1-2 | TRBV24-1 | NA | NA | 15 | CATSDAGVSLAGYTF | TGTGCCACCAGTGACGCAGGGGTCTCTCTCGCTGGCTACACCTTC
TRBJ2-7 | TRBV11-1 | few | NA | 14 | CASSLALQRGDAYF | TGTGCCAGCAGCTTAGCGCTCCAGCGAGGGGACGCGTACTTC